This is a list of T cell receptor beta chains from one sample in a study of PD-1 blockade in classical Hodgkin lymphoma. Produced via immunoSEQ multiplex PCR; TCRdb's table is partial and in-frame only. The table lists approximately 160,000 clones, less than 80% of them singletons. The specimen comprised peripheral blood mononuclear cells (PBMCs), sampled before the second cycle of nivolumab. The receptors were gathered from a human donor with classical Hodgkin lymphoma. Each CDR3 is given with its conserved first and last residue. The D gene is left open where the match is weak. Size is omitted from some rows. Given values are once, few, many or a class for expanded clones.

clone_size,cdr3_length,j_call,d_call,v_call,cdr3_nt,cdr3_aa
NA,16,TRBJ2-7,TRBD2,TRBV11-1,TGTGCCAGCAGCTTACGAGGACTAGCGGGAGTAAGCGAGCAGTACTTC,CASSLRGLAGVSEQYF
NA,14,TRBJ1-4,NA,TRBV4-3,TGCGCCAGCAGCCAAACAGGGCTTAATGAAAAACTGTTTTTT,CASSQTGLNEKLFF
NA,14,TRBJ2-5,NA,TRBV2,TGTGCCAGCAGTGAAGGGGCTAGACAAGAGACCCAGTACTTC,CASSEGARQETQYF
NA,16,TRBJ2-2,NA,TRBV5-6,TGTGCCAGCAGCTTGAGGGGGAGGAGCTACACCGGGGAGCTGTTTTTT,CASSLRGRSYTGELFF
NA,17,TRBJ1-2,NA,TRBV18,TGTGCCAGCTCACTTCGTTCGGGGGATCGAAGGGACTATGGCTACACCTTC,CASSLRSGDRRDYGYTF
NA,16,TRBJ2-7,TRBD1,TRBV27,TGTGCCAGCAGTTTTCTCCGGGACAGGTACTCCTACGAGCAGTACTTC,CASSFLRDRYSYEQYF
NA,18,TRBJ2-4,TRBD1,TRBV28,TGTGCCAGCAGTTTTCGGACAGGGTTTAGTTTAGCCAAAAACATTCAGTACTTC,CASSFRTGFSLAKNIQYF
NA,15,TRBJ1-3,TRBD1,TRBV7-9,TGTGCCAGCAGGCCGGACAGGGCTACTGGAAACACCATATATTTT,CASRPDRATGNTIYF
NA,13,TRBJ2-7,NA,TRBV6-5,TGTGCCAGCAGGTCAACCCTAAAATACGAGCAGTACTTC,CASRSTLKYEQYF
NA,14,TRBJ1-2,TRBD1,TRBV7-2,TGTGCCAGCAGCTATGGACAGGGGGCGTTTGGCTACACCTTC,CASSYGQGAFGYTF
NA,13,TRBJ1-2,TRBD1,TRBV27,TGTGCCAGCACTAGGACAGGGGACTATGGCTACACCTTC,CASTRTGDYGYTF
NA,11,TRBJ1-6,NA,TRBV6-5,TGTGCCAGCAGAGGGTTGGGATCCCTCCACTTT,CASRGLGSLHF
NA,13,TRBJ1-5,NA,TRBV18,TGTGCCAGCTCACCACACAGGGATCAGCCCCAGCATTTT,CASSPHRDQPQHF
NA,14,TRBJ2-1,NA,TRBV6-5,TGTGCCAGCAGCCGCAGGGCTTCCTACAATGAGCAGTTCTTC,CASSRRASYNEQFF
NA,16,TRBJ1-3,NA,TRBV18,TGTGCCAGCTCACCATGGGACGCGAGCTCTGGAAACACCATATATTTT,CASSPWDASSGNTIYF
NA,17,TRBJ2-1,TRBD2,TRBV7-9,TGTGCCAGCAGCTCCTTGACTAGCGGGCAATCCTACAATGAGCAGTTCTTC,CASSSLTSGQSYNEQFF
NA,12,TRBJ2-7,NA,TRBV29-1,TGCAGCGTCAGATCAGAGTCCTACGAGCAGTACTTC,CSVRSESYEQYF
few,13,TRBJ1-1,NA,TRBV10-3,TGTGCCATCAGGGGGACCGCGAACACTGAAGCTTTCTTT,CAIRGTANTEAFF
NA,15,TRBJ1-5,NA,TRBV10-3,TGTGCCATCAGTGAGTCTCGAACGGGAACTCAGCCCCAGCATTTT,CAISESRTGTQPQHF
NA,15,TRBJ1-4,NA,TRBV19,TGTGCCAGTAGTACTCGATTGGGGGTTAATGAAAAACTGTTTTTT,CASSTRLGVNEKLFF
NA,15,TRBJ2-7,NA,TRBV4-1,TGCGCCAGCAGCCAAGATCCCGGAGTTGGATACGAGCAGTACTTC,CASSQDPGVGYEQYF
NA,13,TRBJ2-7,NA,TRBV7-6,TGTGCCAGCAGCTTAGAACGGGGCTCCGAGCAGTACTTC,CASSLERGSEQYF
NA,17,TRBJ1-1,NA,TRBV5-4,TGTGCCAGCAGCTTAAAGACAGTTTATACAATGAACACTGAAGCTTTCTTT,CASSLKTVYTMNTEAFF
many,12,TRBJ2-2,NA,TRBV7-3,TGTGCCAGCAGCCCCGGATCCGGGGAGCTGTTTTTT,CASSPGSGELFF
NA,13,TRBJ1-5,NA,TRBV5-1,TGCGCCAGCAGCTTGCAACCCGGTCAGCCCCAGCATTTT,CASSLQPGQPQHF
NA,17,TRBJ2-7,NA,TRBV5-6,TGTGCCAGCAGCGCGCAATGGCACAGAGCAACCGAATACGAGCAGTACTTC,CASSAQWHRATEYEQYF
NA,15,TRBJ1-3,NA,TRBV28,TGTGCCAGCAGTCCACCAACAGTGTTTGGAAACACCATATATTTT,CASSPPTVFGNTIYF
once,13,TRBJ1-2,TRBD1,TRBV7-2,TGTGCCAGCAGCTTAGACAGGGGAGATGGCTACACCTTC,CASSLDRGDGYTF
NA,16,TRBJ1-2,TRBD1,TRBV5-8,TGTGCCAGCAGCTTGGCGACAGGGATGGGAGCGGTAGGCTACACCTTC,CASSLATGMGAVGYTF
NA,14,TRBJ2-5,TRBD2,TRBV5-1,TGCGCCAGCAGCTTGGTAGAGCCCGGGGGGTCCCAGTACTTC,CASSLVEPGGSQYF
NA,13,TRBJ2-2,NA,TRBV6-5,TGTGCCAGCAGGACCAGAAACACCGGGGAGCTGTTTTTT,CASRTRNTGELFF
NA,17,TRBJ1-2,NA,TRBV9,TGTGCCAGCAGCACCGGACAGCGAGGGCATGGGCACTATGGCTACACCTTC,CASSTGQRGHGHYGYTF
NA,14,TRBJ2-7,NA,TRBV6-5,TGTGCCAGCAGTTACCACGGGGGCGCATGGGAGCAGTACTTC,CASSYHGGAWEQYF
NA,16,TRBJ1-2,NA,TRBV10-1,TGCGCCAGCAGGGACAGAGGCTCTCAGAATAACTATGGCTACACCTTC,CASRDRGSQNNYGYTF
few,18,TRBJ1-3,TRBD1,TRBV19,TGTGCCAGTAGTATGGACCGGGACAGGGGAGGCAATGGAAACACCATATATTTT,CASSMDRDRGGNGNTIYF